This entry lists 11 T cell receptor beta chains sequenced from one sample in a study of cytomegalovirus exposure and HLA in healthy donors. Primers for the PCR totalled 60 Vbeta and 13 Jbeta. Assay used: immunoSEQ multiplex PCR; TCRdb lists only in-frame clones, some missing. The sample shows around 140,000 clones, roughly four fifths of them seen only once. What was sequenced was PBMCs. These TCRs come from a man aged 18 to 29 in good health and CMV-seropositive.

The chain uses TRBV6-5 and TRBJ1-1; the D is unclear. Germline V lookup: CDR1 MNHEY, CDR2 SVGAGI. The CDR3 is 13 amino acids. V was trimmed by 7 bases and J by 1 base, leaving 10 bases between them. The CDR3 DNA sequence: TGTGCCAGCACCCCCGACAAGAACACTGAAGCTTTCTTT. Translated, it gives CASTPDKNTEAFF.

This chain uses TRBV6-5 with TRBJ2-1; TRBD1 matches at 7 bases. The length of the CDR3 is 15 residues. J lost 3 bases, V lost 5 bases, and 7 bases had no gene match. The germline CDR1 and CDR2 sequences are MNHEY and SVGAGI. CDR3 DNA: TGTGCCAGCAGTGGACGCAGGGGGAACTACAATGAGCAGTTCTTC. It encodes CASSGRRGNYNEQFF.

The genes are TRBV30 and TRBJ2-7; D uncertain. The CDR3 loop spans 11 amino acids. Germline values: CDR1 GTSNPN, CDR2 SVGIG (reference sequence). Trimming took 2 bases from V and 7 from J, leaving 9 bases between them. CDR3: CAWSYELEQYF. CDR3 coding DNA: TGTGCCTGGAGTTACGAGTTGGAGCAGTACTTC.

The V gene is TRBV6-1, the J gene TRBJ1-5, with D possibly being TRBD1 (5 bases). V lost 6 bases to trimming and J lost 5 bases, with 14 bases between them. The CDR3 spans 14 residues. Germline values: CDR1 MNHNS, CDR2 SASEGT. CDR3: CASRGAQGHQPQHF. CDR3 DNA sequence: TGTGCCAGCAGAGGGGCTCAAGGTCATCAGCCCCAGCATTTT.

This clone was counted only a few times. This rearrangement joins TRBV7-9 to TRBJ1-4; tentative D call: TRBD1 (5 bases). The CDR3 consists of 15 residues. Between the trimmed V and J ends, which lost 5 bases and 8 bases, there was a span of 18 bases. Germline lookup yields CDR1 SEHNR and CDR2 FQNEAQ (reference sequence). CDR3 DNA sequence: TGTGCCAGCAGCCCATCTGGAAGGGGTGGCGAAAAACTGTTTTTT. Translating gives CASSPSGRGGEKLFF.

The V call is TRBV29-1, the J call TRBJ1-1, with D possibly being TRBD1 (6 bases). Looked up from germline, CDR1 is SQVTM and CDR2 is ANQGSEA. This CDR3 contains 13 residues. V was pared by 6 bases and J by 1 base, with 12 bases between. The DNA for the CDR3 is TGCAGCGTGTCGGGACACAGGAACACTGAAGCTTTCTTT. It codes for CSVSGHRNTEAFF.

The chain links TRBV7-9 to TRBJ2-7, with 11 nucleotides matching TRBD1. The CDR3 spans 17 residues. Germline assignment: CDR1 SEHNR and CDR2 FQNEAQ (reference sequence). Germline trimming cut 5 bases from V and 4 bases from J; bases unmatched to any gene: 13. The chain's CDR3 is CASSPQFPGQGEYEQYF. In DNA, the CDR3 is TGTGCCAGCAGCCCGCAGTTCCCGGGACAGGGGGAATACGAGCAGTACTTC.

The V call is TRBV7-9, the J call TRBJ2-7; no reliable D call. The CDR3 covers 11 residues. V was clipped by 4 bases and J by 4 bases, with 5 bases between them. Looked up from germline, CDR1 is SEHNR and CDR2 is FQNEAQ (reference sequence). CDR3 region: CASSYNYEQYF. In DNA form, the CDR3 reads TGTGCCAGCAGCTATAATTACGAGCAGTACTTC.

CDR3 residues: CASSLSPGSYEQYF. The CDR3 DNA is TGTGCCAGCAGTTTATCCCCGGGATCCTACGAGCAGTACTTC. The rearrangement links TRBV27 to TRBJ2-7; TRBD2 is a possible D gene (5 bases). V was pared by 0 bases and J by 1 base, with 7 bases between. CDR1 is MNHEY and CDR2 is SMNVEV in the germline V gene (reference sequence). The CDR3 is 14 amino acids.

This chain uses TRBV5-1 with TRBJ2-1; 10 positions agree with TRBD2. Germline V gene lookup returns CDR1 SGHRS and CDR2 YFSETQ. The CDR3 is 14 amino acids. V was pared by 9 bases and J by 8 bases, with 11 bases of the junction left unmatched. CDR3 in amino acids: CATKAGGPADEQFF. The DNA for the CDR3 is TGCGCCACCAAAGCGGGAGGGCCTGCGGATGAGCAGTTCTTC.

The chain has TRBV27 and TRBJ2-7; no firm D call. Germline CDR1 and CDR2: MNHEY and SMNVEV (reference sequence). The CDR3 runs to 13 residues. Trimming left V 0 bases short and J 0 bases short, with 3 bases between. CDR3 loop: CASSLSHSYEQYF. DNA of the CDR3: TGTGCCAGCAGTTTATCCCACTCCTACGAGCAGTACTTC.